The entry below gives a single TCR beta chain sequence along with its context. Produced via immunoSEQ multiplex PCR; TCRdb's table is partial and in-frame only. The sample lists 70,000 or so clones; 85% to 95% were seen once. This record belongs to a study of T cells after somatic rescue of genetic block. CDR3 length equals 14 residues. Trimming shortened V by 2 bases and J by 2 bases, and 7 bases separated the two germline ends. CDR1 is SNHLY and CDR2 is FYNNEI in the germline V gene. The source of this sequence is a man between 40 and 49 years old. The gene calls are TRBV2 and TRBJ1-3; no clear D. Sequencing was done on a sample of peripheral blood mononuclear cells (PBMCs). The CDR3 loop is CASSESTAGNTIYF. The CDR3 coding sequence is TGTGCCAGCAGTGAAAGCACAGCTGGAAACACCATATATTTT. Supplemented by reference TRBV2 and TRBJ1-3, the full variable domain reads EPEVTQTPSHQVTQMGQEVILRCVPISNHLYFYWYRQILGQKVEFLVSFYNNEISEKSEIFDDQFSVERPDGSNFTLKIRSTKLEDSAMYFCASSESTAGNTIYFGEGSWLTVV.